This T cell receptor beta chain stems from a study of T cells in Graves' hyperthyroidism and ophthalmopathy (dated by TCRdb to between 2018 and 2021). In the study overall: Peripheral blood samples were taken at the time of initial diagnosis, prior to any treatment. TCR V-J signatures able to tell the groups apart were searched for in a discovery cohort of approximately 95 patients, of whom more than 40 had Graves' ophthalmopathy and roughly 58 had stable Graves' hyperthyroidism. After blood sampling, hyperthyroidism patients were treated with methimazole at a starting dose of 30 mg daily, and ophthalmopathy patients were treated with high-dose intravenous methylprednisolone. In more than five Graves' hyperthyroidism patients, the study also compared T-cell repertoires from thyroid tissue with T-cell repertoires from blood. The paper reports TCR Vbeta CDR3 sequencing of some 140 peripheral blood samples: fewer than 50 ophthalmopathy, roughly 80 hyperthyroidism and approximately 17 progressor patients. Prospective prediction of ophthalmopathy was tested in an independent validation cohort of approximately 19 hyperthyroidism patients and approximately 17 patients who later progressed to ophthalmopathy. The approximately 98 discovery patients were randomly divided into training and test sets at a 7:3 ratio.

Findings and caveats that apply to the study as a whole: Blood samples also contained most of the expanded thyroid clonotypes (frequency above 0.001), which suggests that blood repertoires may reflect thyroid immune responses. During validation, the model predicted progression to ophthalmopathy a median of around 7 months ahead of onset, with around 71% sensitivity and 72.22% specificity. A 13 V-J signature model separated ophthalmopathy from stable hyperthyroidism, with 87.88% sensitivity and about 81% specificity in cross-validation and 80%/75% in testing. No statistical method was used to set the sample size in advance, and investigators knew the group allocation.

Amplification of TCR beta CDR3 regions was carried out from RNA transcripts. A first-round RT-PCR of the TCR CDR3 used the HTBI primer set with the Qiagen OneStep RT-PCR kit. Libraries were constructed in a second round of multiplex PCR, after which size selection and purification were performed. Paired-end sequencing of the libraries was performed with 100 bp reads on an Illumina HiSeq2000. Per the source publication's procedure: SOAPnuke was used to process the raw data, with reads discarded if the reads contained adapters or uncalled bases, had a mean Phred below 15, or lacked an exact constant-primer or identifier match. High-quality paired reads were merged with COPE v1.2.5, and unique nucleotide sequences were defined as clonotypes. MiTCR v1.1 was used to align the clonotypes against IMGT TRBV, TRBD and TRBJ reference segments. The analysis was restricted to V-J combinations with a frequency above 0.0001, which together covered over 99% of the repertoires. The TCS score was defined as F50 (clonal expansion) divided by E x V (chaos), with BLOSUM62-based TCRdist calculated between CDR3 peptides within each V-J. Welch's t-statistics and random forest reduced 450 to 600 V-J features to 13, which were used in a naive Bayes classifier (R e1071). Thyroid-blood repertoire similarity was quantified with the Morisita-Horn index. The public sequencing data were trimmed at Q25 with fastp and processed into clonotypes with MiXCR by TCRdb, which kept only in-frame beta chains. Each CDR3 protein gets just one entry, which takes the most common genes and DNA from the rows behind it. TCRdb, not the original authors, processed these V and J calls. The sample records 700,000 to 850,000 distinct CDR3 sequences, approximately 40% of which are singletons. About a third of the sample is held by the ten biggest clonotypes.

In the case of this clonotype: Its binding antigen is unknown. There are no base qualities to consult, and no much larger clone falls within one base.

A patient counted as having stable Graves' hyperthyroidism if no progression to ophthalmopathy occurred over 18 months of follow-up. The hyperthyroidism patients were between 18 and 65 years old and newly diagnosed, with a disease duration of less than 2 months. Any patient with an uncontrolled infection, another autoimmune disease, pregnancy or lactation was excluded. Diagnoses were based on clinical symptoms, serum thyroxine and TRAb, thyroid ultrasound and orbital computed tomography. Ficoll-Paque density gradient centrifugation was used to isolate PBMCs from 8 to 10 ml of fresh peripheral blood. Total RNA was extracted with Trizol reagent, and quality was checked on an Agilent 2100 Bioanalyzer. CDR1 and CDR2, per the germline V gene (reference sequence), are SEHNR and FQNEAQ. V loses 4 bases at its end and J loses 7 bases; junction bases beyond the gene matches: 6. From the cysteine up to the phenylalanine, the CDR3 has a length of 13 residues. Only the CDR3 part of the read is kept: 39 bases, read in frame from the first base.

This sequence uses TRBV7-9 and TRBJ1-1; the central 7 bases match TRBD1. The source is a woman aged 40 to 50 with Graves' hyperthyroidism. Sample: blood. The CDR3 region: CASSSPQGLEAFF. The DNA reads as follows: TGTGCCAGCAGCTCACCACAGGGGCTTGAAGCTTTCTTT.